This T cell receptor (beta chain) was recovered during a study of T cells in Graves' hyperthyroidism and ophthalmopathy. Study findings and constraints: A median roughly 6.6 months before onset, the model predicted ophthalmopathy. Blood also carried most thyroid clonotypes expanded above 0.001.

Those patients with uncontrolled infection, other autoimmune disease, pregnancy or lactation were excluded. In regard to this clonotype: Its antigen is as yet unknown.

The CDR3 runs 17 residues. In germline, CDR1 is LGHNA, CDR2 YNFKEQ. V lost 4 bases and J lost 1; bases outside the gene matches: 5. The TCR beta CDR3 regions underwent amplification using RNA transcripts as the source. Researchers ran a first-round RT-PCR on the TCR CDR3 using the HTBI primer set. TCRdb independently ran MiXCR on the multiplex PCR reads; one entry per CDR3 protein. Of approximately 410,000 distinct CDR3 sequences in the sample, roughly 14% were seen once. The TCR originated in a man between 18 and 29 years old with Graves' ophthalmopathy. The sequenced sample was blood. This chain uses TRBV4-2 with TRBJ2-2; TRBD2 matches 11 bases. This chain's CDR3 is CASSRQTSGGNTGELFF. The DNA for the CDR3 is TGTGCCAGCAGCCGCCAAACTAGCGGGGGGAACACCGGGGAGCTGTTTTTT.